This T cell receptor beta chain was observed in a study of blood T cell repertoires in COVID-19. As for the study in general: T cells, B-cell-depleted T cells, or PBMCs provided the cDNA or gDNA that served as material.

Original methodology: Amplification of reference gene primers provided the estimated nucleated cell counts. The table came from immunoSEQ multiplex PCR; TCRdb's copy has only in-frame clones and leaves some out. That table gives V, J and clone size, and the DNA gave D and trimming. The table records roughly 200,000 clones, about 85% of them present only once. V lost 0 bases and J lost 0, with 12 bases in between. The CDR3 is made up of 16 amino acids. CDR1 and CDR2 from the germline V gene are SGHRS and YFSETQ. The sequence was collected from a woman older than 75 with acute or convalescent COVID-19. This chain joins TRBV5-1 and TRBJ2-5; weak D call: TRBD2 (6 bases). Source material: peripheral blood. In nucleotides, the CDR3 is TGCGCCAGCAGCTTGGTCGTTAGCGGTAACCAAGAGACCCAGTACTTC. It encodes CASSLVVSGNQETQYF.